This T cell receptor beta chain is from a study of blood T cell repertoires in COVID-19. As originally analysed: Nucleated cell number was recorded as an estimate derived from reference gene primer amplification. Clones were read by immunoSEQ multiplex PCR, and TCRdb kept only the in-frame ones, dropping some. V, J and clone size reflect that table, while D and trimming were determined from the DNA. Among over 30,000 clones listed, roughly 88% were seen once. The CDR3 contains 12 residues. Germline CDR1 is SQVTM and CDR2 is ANQGSEA. V lost 4 bases to trimming and J lost 2 bases, with 8 bases between them. This clone showed up just once.

The rearrangement links TRBV29-1 to TRBJ1-2, with no clear D. The origin of this receptor is a man aged 65 to 79 with active or convalescent COVID-19. Sequencing was done on a sample of peripheral blood. CDR3 DNA sequence: TGCAGCGTTGTAGATCCAAACTATGGCTACACCTTC. Its translation: CSVVDPNYGYTF.